This TCR beta chain originates from a study of radiotherapy plus CTLA-4 blockade in lung cancer. Study-level information: Of all patients, around 20% responded objectively and approximately 31% showed disease control. Study-wide results and caveats: In blood, tumor-derived TCR clones expanded after radiotherapy plus ipilimumab.

The V and J ends lost 6 bases and 2 bases, in that order; junction bases with no gene match: 8. The CDR3 loop spans 16 amino acids. Germline CDR1 reads MGHDK; CDR2 reads SYGVNS. As concerns this clone: The antigen is undetermined.

TCRdb's table, derived via immunoSEQ multiplex PCR, lists solely in-frame clones and lacks some. Of about 68,000 clones in the sample, around 79% were seen once. The sequence came from a human donor with non-small cell lung cancer who had a complete response to radiotherapy plus ipilimumab. The starting material was peripheral blood, obtained from a patient treated with radiotherapy plus ipilimumab. The chain has TRBV25-1 and TRBJ2-2; 8 bases are shared with TRBD2. CDR3 sequence (DNA): TGTGCCAGCAGCCGTACGGGGGGGGCTAACACCGGGGAGCTGTTTTTT. This encodes CASSRTGGANTGELFF.